Below are 7 T cell receptor beta chains sequenced from a single sample in a study of human T cells and chemical hapten exposure. TCRdb re-analysed the RACE reads in MiXCR, keeping a single row per CDR3 protein. The sample yields approximately 80,000 distinct CDR3 sequences, about 9.4% seen once. As for time point: patch test 2, 6 weeks after DPC sensitization. The treatment here: therapeutic diphenylcyclopropenone sensitization with weekly scalp DPC. The specimen was whole blood, collected in connection with sensitization to the hapten diphenylcyclopropenone (DPC). The source of these receptors is a woman aged 45-65 years with alopecia areata. Some clones in this sample may be carry-over from other donors' samples.

This clonotype was observed a few times. V is TRBV7-9 and J is TRBJ2-2; 10 bases are shared with TRBD2. Germline values: CDR1 SEHNR, CDR2 FQNEAQ (reference sequence). Trimming removed 5 bases from V and 5 bases from J; junction bases left unmatched: 5. The CDR3 covers 15 residues. This CDR3 reads CASSHGLADTGELFF. The CDR3, as DNA: TGTGCCAGCAGCCATGGACTAGCGGATACCGGGGAGCTGTTTTTT. Using reference TRBV7-9 and TRBJ2-2 for the parts outside the CDR3, the full variable domain is DTGVSQNPRHKITKRGQNVTFRCDPISEHNRLYWYRQTLGQGPEFLTYFQNEAQLEKSRLLSDRFSAERPKGSFSTLEIQRTEQGDSAMYLCASSHGLADTGELFFGEGSRLTVL.

This clonotype was observed many times. This chain connects TRBV10-3 to TRBJ2-7; D is unclear. This CDR3 region has 14 residues. Per the germline V gene, CDR1 is ENHRY and CDR2 is SYGVKD. Between the trimmed V and J ends, which lost 2 bases and 4 bases, there was a span of 12 bases. The CDR3 loop is CAISEALSEYEQYF. For the CDR3, the DNA is TGTGCCATCAGTGAGGCCTTATCCGAATACGAGCAGTACTTC.

The chain is built from TRBV28 and TRBJ1-5; D might be TRBD1 (5 bases). Trimming stripped 2 bases from V and 4 bases from J, with 12 bases between. The CDR3 is 15 amino acids. Germline assignment: CDR1 MDHEN and CDR2 SYDVKM. The CDR3 spells CASSLAGGSNQPQHF. The CDR3 DNA is TGTGCCAGCAGTTTAGCTGGGGGGTCAAATCAGCCCCAGCATTTT. Full variable domain (rest looked up from reference TRBV28 and TRBJ1-5): DVKVTQSSRYLVKRTGEKVFLECVQDMDHENMFWYRQDPGLGLRLIYFSYDVKMKEKGDIPEGYSVSREKKERFSLILESASTNQTSMYLCASSLAGGSNQPQHFGDGTRLSIL.

This clonotype was counted at least ten times. The gene calls are TRBV12-3 or TRBV12-4 and TRBJ1-2; TRBD1 agrees at 9 bases. The CDR3 covers 17 residues. V trimming: 4 bases; J trimming: 4 bases; junction bases outside the gene matches: 13. CDR3 protein: CASSSTPGTGSGYGYTF. CDR3 DNA: TGTGCCAGCAGTTCAACCCCCGGGACAGGGTCTGGCTATGGCTACACCTTC.

This clonotype was observed a handful of times. The CDR3 DNA reads as TGTGCCAGCAGCGCCCCGGGGTACAATGAGCAGTTCTTC. Its translation is CASSAPGYNEQFF. This sequence joins TRBV28 and TRBJ2-1, with a tentative D call TRBD2 (5 bases). Between the trimmed V and J ends, which lost 6 bases and 4 bases, there was a span of 10 bases. CDR1 and CDR2 from the germline V gene are MDHEN and SYDVKM. This CDR3 spans 13 amino acids.

This clonotype was seen more than once but under ten times. The chain joins TRBV20-1 to TRBJ1-2; maybe TRBD1 (6 bases). Per the germline V gene, CDR1 is DFQATT and CDR2 is SNEGSKA (reference sequence). Trimming pared 1 base from V and 4 bases from J, leaving 10 bases between. The CDR3 is made up of 13 amino acids. The CDR3: CSARVGTPYGYTF. CDR3 in DNA: TGCAGTGCTAGAGTCGGGACACCCTATGGCTACACCTTC.

The chain has TRBV9 and TRBJ2-3; D is unclear. The CDR3 is 12 amino acids. Germline V gene sequence: CDR1 SGDLS, CDR2 YYNGEE. The germline V and J ends were trimmed by 8 bases and 2 bases, with 9 bases remaining between them. CDR3 DNA sequence: TGTGCCAGTACCCGAATCACAGATACGCAGTATTTT. Translation gives CASTRITDTQYF.